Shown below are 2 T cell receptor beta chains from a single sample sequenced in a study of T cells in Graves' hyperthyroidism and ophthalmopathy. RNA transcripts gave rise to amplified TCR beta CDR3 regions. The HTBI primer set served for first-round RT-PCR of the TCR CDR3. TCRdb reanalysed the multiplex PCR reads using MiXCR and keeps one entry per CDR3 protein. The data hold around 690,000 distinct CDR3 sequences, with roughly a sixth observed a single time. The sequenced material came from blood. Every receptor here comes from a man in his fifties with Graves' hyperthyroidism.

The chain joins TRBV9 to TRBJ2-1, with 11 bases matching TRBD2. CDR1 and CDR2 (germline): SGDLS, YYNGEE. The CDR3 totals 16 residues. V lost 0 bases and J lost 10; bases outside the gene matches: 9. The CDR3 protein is CASSVELAGGLGEQFF. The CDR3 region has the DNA TGTGCCAGCAGCGTAGAATTAGCGGGAGGGCTAGGGGAGCAGTTCTTC. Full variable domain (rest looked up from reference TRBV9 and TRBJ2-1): DSGVTQTPKHLITATGQRVTLRCSPRSGDLSVYWYQQSLDQGLQFLIQYYNGEERAKGNILERFSAQQFPDLHSELNLSSLELGDSALYFCASSVELAGGLGEQFFGPGTRLTVL.

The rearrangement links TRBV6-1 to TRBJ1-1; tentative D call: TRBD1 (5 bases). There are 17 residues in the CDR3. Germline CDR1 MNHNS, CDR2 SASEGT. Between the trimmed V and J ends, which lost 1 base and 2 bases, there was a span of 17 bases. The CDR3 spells CASSEGSLRVFNTEAFF. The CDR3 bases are TGTGCCAGCAGTGAAGGAAGCCTCAGGGTATTTAACACTGAAGCTTTCTTT.